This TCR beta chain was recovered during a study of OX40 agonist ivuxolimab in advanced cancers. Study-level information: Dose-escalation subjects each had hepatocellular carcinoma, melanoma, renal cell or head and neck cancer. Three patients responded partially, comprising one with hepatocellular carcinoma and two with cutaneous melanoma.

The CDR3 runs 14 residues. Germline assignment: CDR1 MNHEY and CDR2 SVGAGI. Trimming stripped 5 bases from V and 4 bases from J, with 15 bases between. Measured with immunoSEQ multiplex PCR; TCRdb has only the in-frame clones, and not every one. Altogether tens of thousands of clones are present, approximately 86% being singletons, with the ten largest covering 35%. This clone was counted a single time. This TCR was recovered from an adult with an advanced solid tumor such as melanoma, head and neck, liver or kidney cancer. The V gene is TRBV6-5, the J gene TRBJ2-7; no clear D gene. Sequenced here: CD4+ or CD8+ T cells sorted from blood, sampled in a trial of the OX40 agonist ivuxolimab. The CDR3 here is CASSDPGKAYEQYF. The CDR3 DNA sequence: TGTGCCAGCAGTGATCCTGGGAAGGCTTACGAGCAGTACTTC.